This passage covers 14 T cell receptor beta chains from one sample sequenced in a study of blood T cells in healthy people across ages (dated by TCRdb to the mid-2010s). The library was produced with 5' RACE. The listed sequencing device is Illumina HiSeq 2500. A second PCR of roughly 7 to 11 cycles was performed with a sample-barcoded 5' primer and a J-beta primer mix. TCRdb's own reprocessing of the public reads used fastp at Q25 and MiXCR and kept productive beta chains. Each entry merges the rows of one CDR3 protein and shows their most common DNA and genes. Within this sample are more than 1,400,000 distinct CDR3 sequences, with 42% of them counted one time only. 6.5% to 10% of the sample belongs to the ten largest clones. Specimen: blood. These receptors all come from a young woman in good health.

The chain links TRBV9 to TRBJ2-1; D gene ambiguous. The germline CDR1 and CDR2 sequences are SGDLS and YYNGEE. The CDR3 contains 17 residues. V lost 1 base and J 0 bases, leaving 14 bases between the germline ends. The CDR3 sequence: CASSVLMAASSYNEQFF. The CDR3 DNA reads as TGTGCCAGCAGCGTACTGATGGCGGCTAGCTCCTACAATGAGCAGTTCTTC.

The chain employs TRBV6-1 and TRBJ1-2, with D tentatively TRBD1 (5 bases). CDR3 length equals 19 residues. Per germline, CDR1 MNHNS and CDR2 SASEGT. The V end was cut by 2 bases, the J end by 4 bases, with 26 bases between. CDR3 amino acids: CASSEFSQGGSPGSYGYTF. The DNA of the CDR3 is TGTGCCAGCAGTGAATTTTCGCAGGGAGGTAGTCCGGGAAGCTATGGCTACACCTTC.

This chain joins TRBV12-3 or TRBV12-4 and TRBJ2-2; a weak D match, TRBD1 (6 bases). The CDR3 is made up of 16 amino acids. The V and J ends lost 3 bases and 0 bases respectively, with 11 bases between them. CDR3 protein: CASSLARGTNTGELFF. As DNA, the CDR3 is TGTGCCAGCAGTTTGGCCAGGGGCACGAACACCGGGGAGCTGTTTTTT.

This clonotype was picked up a small number of times. The chain recombines TRBV13 with TRBJ2-5; the D gene could be TRBD1 or TRBD2 (5 bases each). The assigned J gene may be wrong: the sequence end matches TRBJ2-7 better. Germline-derived CDR1 and CDR2 are PRHDT and FYEKMQ (reference sequence). CDR3 length: 12 amino acids. The CDR3 sequence is CASSRGDREQYF. The CDR3 coding sequence is TGTGCCAGCAGTCGTGGGGACCGCGAGCAGTACTTC.

The rearrangement uses TRBV28 and TRBJ1-2; 7 nucleotides match TRBD1. This CDR3 is 15 amino acids long. Per germline, CDR1 MDHEN and CDR2 SYDVKM. Trimming cost V 6 bases and J 6 bases; bases outside gene matches: 13. The CDR3 DNA reads TGTGCCAGCAGACCCTCCGGGACAGCCTCCGATGGCTACACCTTC. The encoded protein is CASRPSGTASDGYTF.

The rearrangement links TRBV7-3 to TRBJ2-3; TRBD2 matches 8 bases. Germline V gene sequence: CDR1 SGHTA, CDR2 FQGTGA. Losses at the gene ends were 5 bases for V and 7 bases for J; bases not matched to a gene: 11. This CDR3 has 15 amino acids. CDR3 bases: TGTGCCAGCAGCCCAACCGGGGGGGAGCAAAATACGCAGTATTTT. Residues: CASSPTGGEQNTQYF.

This clonotype was seen only a few times. This sequence joins TRBV5-1 and TRBJ1-2, with D tentatively TRBD1 (5 bases). The CDR3 spans 14 residues. Trimming took 4 bases from V and 3 from J, leaving 13 bases between them. Per germline, CDR1 SGHRS and CDR2 YFSETQ. This CDR3 reads CASSRQLSDYGYTF. In nucleotides, the CDR3 is TGCGCCAGCAGCCGACAGCTGTCCGACTATGGCTACACCTTC.

This chain uses TRBV28 with TRBJ1-4, with D possibly being TRBD1 (5 bases). CDR1 MDHEN and CDR2 SYDVKM come from the germline V gene. There are 15 residues in the CDR3. V was trimmed by 2 bases and J by 5 bases, leaving 12 bases between them. CDR3 sequence: CASSLTGGSNEKLFF. The CDR3 DNA reads as TGTGCCAGCAGTTTAACGGGGGGATCAAATGAAAAACTGTTTTTT. The entire variable domain, with the rest obtained from reference TRBV28 and TRBJ1-4, is as follows: DVKVTQSSRYLVKRTGEKVFLECVQDMDHENMFWYRQDPGLGLRLIYFSYDVKMKEKGDIPEGYSVSREKKERFSLILESASTNQTSMYLCASSLTGGSNEKLFFGSGTQLSVL.

The table lists this clonotype with a few counts. V gene TRBV18 combines with J gene TRBJ2-3; tentatively, D is TRBD2 (6 bases). The CDR3 contains 15 residues. Germline loops: CDR1 KGHSH, CDR2 LQKENI. Trimming pared 3 bases from V and 2 bases from J, leaving 12 bases between. CDR3 nucleotide sequence: TGTGCCAGCTCACCTTCTAGCGCGATCACAGATACGCAGTATTTT. This sequence encodes CASSPSSAITDTQYF.

V usage is TRBV25-1 and J usage is TRBJ2-3; 10 bases are a match to TRBD2. The V and J ends lost 6 bases and 5 bases, in that order; junction bases with no gene match: 5. Germline CDR1 is MGHDK and CDR2 is SYGVNS. The CDR3 runs 14 residues. The CDR3 sequence: CASRGSGRGDTQYF. The CDR3 nucleotides are TGTGCCAGCAGGGGCAGCGGGAGGGGAGATACGCAGTATTTT.

This clonotype was seen a few times. This chain connects TRBV27 to TRBJ2-3, with D possibly being TRBD2 (5 bases). The V gene's germline CDR1 is MNHEY and CDR2 SMNVEV (reference sequence). The CDR3 loop spans 15 amino acids. V was clipped by 6 bases and J by 3 bases, with 16 bases between them. The CDR3 DNA reads TGTGCCAGCAGCTCCAAGCTGAGGGTGACAGATACGCAGTATTTT. Its protein is CASSSKLRVTDTQYF.

This clonotype was detected only a few times. The chain employs TRBV12-3 or TRBV12-4 and TRBJ2-7, with D perhaps TRBD1 (6 bases). V was clipped by 5 bases and J by 3 bases, with 20 bases between them. The CDR3 covers 16 residues. The CDR3 DNA reads as TGTGCCAGCAGTAGTAGGCCCCAGGGGAATGTCTACGAGCAGTACTTC. Translation: CASSSRPQGNVYEQYF.

This clonotype was found a few times. The chain uses TRBV7-2 and TRBJ2-7; the match to TRBD1 covers 9 bases. CDR3 size: 15 residues. V trimming: 5 bases; J trimming: 1 base; junction bases outside the gene matches: 6. Germline V CDR1 and CDR2: SGHTA, FQGNSA. The CDR3 loop reads CASSLNDRGSYEQYF. The CDR3, as DNA: TGTGCCAGCAGCCTTAACGACAGGGGGTCCTACGAGCAGTACTTC.

The V call is TRBV28, the J call TRBJ1-2; TRBD1 matches at 7 bases. CDR1 MDHEN and CDR2 SYDVKM come from the germline V gene. The CDR3 runs to 15 residues. After removal of 6 bases from V and 2 bases from J, the junction contained 9 bases not matched to a gene. The CDR3 spells CASSQIGTANYGYTF. CDR3 coding DNA: TGTGCCAGCAGCCAAATCGGGACAGCCAACTATGGCTACACCTTC.